This TCR beta chain is from a study of control samples from healthy donors and cancer patients. Generated by immunoSEQ multiplex PCR, the TCRdb table keeps only in-frame clones and is missing some. The repertoire has about 17,000 clones, roughly nine tenths of them found once; the top ten carry approximately 30%. Germline CDR1 and CDR2: SGHTA and FQGNSA. Between the trimmed V and J ends, which lost 1 base and 0 bases, there was a span of 10 bases. The CDR3 totals 16 residues. The sequenced sample consisted of PBMCs. This rearrangement joins TRBV7-2 to TRBJ1-5, with a tentative D call TRBD1 (5 bases). This TCR derives from a man between 60 and 70 years old with head and neck cancer. This CDR3 reads CASSLGGDPSNQPQHF. CDR3 sequence (DNA): TGTGCCAGCAGCTTAGGGGGCGACCCTAGCAATCAGCCCCAGCATTTT.